This TCR beta chain was profiled in a study of T cells in localized non-small cell lung cancer. V lost 1 base, J lost 7 bases, and 14 bases lay in between. Germline loops: CDR1 LGHNA, CDR2 YNFKEQ. The CDR3 is made up of 15 amino acids. Clones were read by immunoSEQ multiplex PCR, and TCRdb kept only the in-frame ones, dropping some. Of about 78,000 clones in the sample, 84% are singletons; the top ten hold roughly 3%. On this clone itself: Its antigen is not identified.

The study, taken as a whole, reports: Owing to sequencing of a solitary tumor region, heterogeneity cannot be discounted. Median around 54 top-100 tumor clones were shared with paired adjacent lung. Uninvolved adjacent lung showed the highest T cell clonality, exceeding tumor.

The source is a man aged 40 to 69 with stage I lung adenocarcinoma. Sequenced material: peripheral blood, taken before any cancer treatment. The chain combines TRBV4-2 with TRBJ2-1; the D gene is possibly TRBD2 (6 bases). The CDR3 DNA reads as TGTGCCAGCAGCCAAGGGGATAGCGGAAGGAATGAGCAGTTCTTC. Protein: CASSQGDSGRNEQFF.